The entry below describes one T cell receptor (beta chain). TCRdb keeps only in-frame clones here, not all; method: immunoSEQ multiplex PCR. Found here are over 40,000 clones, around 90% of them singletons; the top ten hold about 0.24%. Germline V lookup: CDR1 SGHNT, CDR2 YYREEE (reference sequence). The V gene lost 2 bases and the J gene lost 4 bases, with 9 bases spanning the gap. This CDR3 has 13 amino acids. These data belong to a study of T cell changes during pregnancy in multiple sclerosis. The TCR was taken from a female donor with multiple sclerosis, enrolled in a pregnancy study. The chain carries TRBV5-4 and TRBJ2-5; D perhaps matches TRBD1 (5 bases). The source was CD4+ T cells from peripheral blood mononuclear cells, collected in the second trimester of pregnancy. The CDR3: CASSFQGSETQYF. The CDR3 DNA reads TGTGCCAGCAGCTTCCAGGGTTCAGAGACCCAGTACTTC.